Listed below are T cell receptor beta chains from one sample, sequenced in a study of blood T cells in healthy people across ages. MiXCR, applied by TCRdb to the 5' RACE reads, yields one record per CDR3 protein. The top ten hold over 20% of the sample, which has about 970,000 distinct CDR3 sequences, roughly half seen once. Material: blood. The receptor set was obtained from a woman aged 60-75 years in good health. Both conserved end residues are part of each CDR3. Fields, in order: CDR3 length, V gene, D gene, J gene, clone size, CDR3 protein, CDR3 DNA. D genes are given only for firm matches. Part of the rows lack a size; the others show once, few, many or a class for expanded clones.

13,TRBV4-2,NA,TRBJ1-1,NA,CASSQESNTEAFF,TGTGCCAGCAGCCAAGAGTCGAACACTGAAGCTTTCTTT
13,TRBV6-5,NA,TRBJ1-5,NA,CASSYEARQPQHF,TGTGCCAGCAGTTACGAGGCCAGACAGCCCCAGCATTTT
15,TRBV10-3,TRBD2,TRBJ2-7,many,CAISWLSGRAYEQYF,TGTGCCATCAGCTGGCTGAGCGGGAGGGCCTACGAGCAGTACTTC
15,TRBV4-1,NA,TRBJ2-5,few,CASSQDWGRRETQYF,TGCGCCAGCAGCCAAGATTGGGGGCGCCGAGAGACCCAGTACTTC
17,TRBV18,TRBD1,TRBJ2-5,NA,CASSPPRGTGAGETQYF,TGTGCCAGCTCACCACCGCGCGGGACAGGGGCAGGGGAGACCCAGTACTTC
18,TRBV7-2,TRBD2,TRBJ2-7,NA,CASSLWGTSGRSYNEQYF,TGTGCCAGCAGCTTATGGGGGACTAGCGGGCGCTCCTACAATGAGCAGTACTTC
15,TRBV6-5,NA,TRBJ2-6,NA,CASSLPSPGANVLTF,TGTGCCAGCTCACTCCCCTCTCCCGGGGCCAACGTCCTGACTTTC
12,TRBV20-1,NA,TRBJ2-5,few,CSATREEETQYF,TGCAGTGCTACCAGGGAAGAAGAGACCCAGTACTTC
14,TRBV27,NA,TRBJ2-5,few,CASSRQIGGETQYF,TGTGCCAGCAGTCGCCAGATCGGGGGAGAGACCCAGTACTTC
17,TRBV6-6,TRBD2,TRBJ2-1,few,CASSLRLSGGRNNEQFF,TGTGCCAGCAGTTTAAGGCTTTCGGGGGGTAGGAACAATGAGCAGTTCTTC
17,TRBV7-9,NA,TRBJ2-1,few,CASSLGTSGVWGNEQFF,TGTGCCAGCAGCTTAGGGACATCAGGGGTTTGGGGCAATGAGCAGTTCTTC
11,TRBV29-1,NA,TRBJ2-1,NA,CSVSISGEQFF,TGCAGCGTTTCGATTTCAGGGGAGCAGTTCTTC
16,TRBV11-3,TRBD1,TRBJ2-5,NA,CASSLDGTGGVETQYF,TGTGCCAGCAGCTTAGACGGGACAGGGGGCGTAGAGACCCAGTACTTC
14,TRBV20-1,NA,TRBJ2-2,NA,CSARGIVGTGELFF,TGCAGTGCTAGAGGGATCGTGGGCACCGGGGAGCTGTTTTTT
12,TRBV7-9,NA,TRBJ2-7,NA,CASSLALGQQYF,TGTGCCAGCAGCTTAGCGCTGGGACAGCAGTACTTC
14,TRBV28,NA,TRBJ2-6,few,CASQRGTGANVLTF,TGTGCCAGCCAAAGGGGGACAGGGGCCAACGTCCTGACTTTC
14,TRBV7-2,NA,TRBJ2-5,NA,CASSLAGLQEAQYF,TGTGCCAGCAGCTTAGCGGGACTCCAAGAGGCCCAGTACTTC
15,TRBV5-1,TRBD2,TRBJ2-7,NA,CASSLGRGISYEQYF,TGCGCCAGCAGCCTTGGGAGGGGAATATCCTACGAGCAGTACTTC
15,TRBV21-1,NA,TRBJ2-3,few,CASSKGPTGADTQYF,TGTGCCAGCAGCAAAGGGCCGACAGGGGCAGATACGCAGTATTTT
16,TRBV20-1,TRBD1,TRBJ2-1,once,CSARTFETGSSNEQFF,TGCAGTGCTAGAACTTTCGAGACAGGGTCGAGCAATGAGCAGTTCTTC
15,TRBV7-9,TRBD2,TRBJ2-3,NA,CASTNAGLGTDTQYF,TGTGCCAGCACAAACGCGGGACTAGGCACAGATACGCAGTATTTT
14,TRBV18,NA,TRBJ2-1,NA,CASSHRSPYNEQFF,TGTGCCAGCTCACATCGGAGTCCCTACAATGAGCAGTTCTTC
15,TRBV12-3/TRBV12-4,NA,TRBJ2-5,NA,CASRTGRINHGEQYF,TGTGCCAGCAGAACCGGGAGAATCAATCATGGGGAGCAGTACTTC
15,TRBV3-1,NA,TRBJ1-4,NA,CASSHSRATNEKLFF,TGTGCCAGCAGCCATTCCAGGGCAACTAATGAAAAACTGTTTTTT
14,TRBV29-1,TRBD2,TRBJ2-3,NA,CSVSRAGAGDTQYF,TGCAGCGTTTCCCGAGCGGGAGCGGGAGATACGCAGTATTTT
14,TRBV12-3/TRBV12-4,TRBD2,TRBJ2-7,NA,CASSLAGGGHEQYF,TGTGCCAGCAGTTTGGCGGGAGGAGGCCACGAGCAGTACTTC
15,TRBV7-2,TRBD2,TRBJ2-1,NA,CASSARRAGVNEQFF,TGTGCCAGCAGCGCCAGACGAGCGGGAGTGAATGAGCAGTTCTTC
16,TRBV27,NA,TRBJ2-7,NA,CASSLGPAGSSYEQYF,TGTGCCAGCAGTCTAGGGCCCGCGGGGAGCTCCTACGAGCAGTACTTC
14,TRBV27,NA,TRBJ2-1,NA,CATQHQGARHEQFF,TGTGCCACCCAGCACCAGGGCGCGCGGCATGAGCAGTTCTTC
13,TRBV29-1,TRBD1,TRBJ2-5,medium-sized,CSYNRGTPETQYF,TGCAGCTACAACAGGGGGACCCCGGAGACCCAGTACTTC
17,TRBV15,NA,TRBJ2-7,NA,CATSRDGGAVSSYEQYF,TGTGCCACCAGCAGAGATGGAGGAGCGGTAAGCTCCTACGAGCAGTACTTC
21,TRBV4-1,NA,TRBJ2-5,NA,CASSQRQLPLGSSRKLETQYF,TGCGCCAGCAGCCAACGGCAACTACCCCTTGGGTCTTCTCGGAAGTTGGAGACCCAGTACTTC
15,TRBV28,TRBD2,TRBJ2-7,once,CASRPSGSSYNEQYF,TGTGCCAGCCGACCTAGCGGGAGCTCCTACAATGAGCAGTACTTC
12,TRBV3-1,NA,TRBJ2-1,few,CASSQVINEQFF,TGTGCCAGCAGCCAAGTTATCAATGAGCAGTTCTTC
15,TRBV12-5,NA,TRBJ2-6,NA,CASGPGESGANVLTF,TGTGCTAGTGGCCCGGGGGAGTCTGGGGCCAACGTCCTGACTTTC
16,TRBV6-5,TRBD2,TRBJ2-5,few,CASNTLGLAGDETQYF,TGTGCCAGCAATACATTAGGACTAGCGGGAGACGAGACCCAGTACTTC
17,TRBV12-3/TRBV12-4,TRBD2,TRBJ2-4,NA,CASSPYPSGRTKNIQYF,TGTGCCAGCAGTCCCTATCCTAGCGGGAGGACCAAAAACATTCAGTACTTC
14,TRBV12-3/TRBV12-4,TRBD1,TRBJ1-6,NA,CASSTTGGRSPLHF,TGTGCCAGCAGTACAACAGGGGGCCGCTCACCCCTCCACTTT
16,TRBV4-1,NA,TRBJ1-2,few,CASSHDLRTRNYGYTF,TGCGCCAGCAGCCACGACCTTCGAACTCGAAACTATGGCTACACCTTC
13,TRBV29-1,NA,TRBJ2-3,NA,CSGQYSSTDTQYF,TGCAGCGGACAGTATTCTAGCACAGATACGCAGTATTTT
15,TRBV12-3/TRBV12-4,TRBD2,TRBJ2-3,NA,CASSLLAGGIDTQYF,TGTGCCAGCAGCTTACTAGCGGGAGGAATAGATACGCAGTATTTT
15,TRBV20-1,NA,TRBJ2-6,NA,CSASPLLTGANVLTF,TGCAGTGCTAGCCCCCTGCTCACTGGGGCCAACGTCCTGACTTTC
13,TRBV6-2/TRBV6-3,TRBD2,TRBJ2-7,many,CASLRAGYYEQYF,TGTGCCAGCCTCCGAGCGGGGTACTACGAGCAGTACTTC
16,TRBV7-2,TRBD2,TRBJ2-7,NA,CASSLLAGIYVSEQYF,TGTGCCAGCAGCTTACTAGCGGGAATATATGTCAGTGAGCAGTACTTC
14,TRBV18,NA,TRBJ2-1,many,CASSPADRQVEQFF,TGTGCCAGCTCACCGGCCGACCGACAGGTTGAGCAGTTCTTC
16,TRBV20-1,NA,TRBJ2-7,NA,CSARAPTDGPSYEQYF,TGCAGTGCTAGGGCCCCCACGGACGGTCCCTCCTACGAGCAGTACTTC
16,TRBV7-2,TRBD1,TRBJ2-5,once,CASSVLDRWNFNEQYF,TGTGCCAGCAGCGTCTTGGACAGGTGGAATTTCAATGAGCAGTACTTC
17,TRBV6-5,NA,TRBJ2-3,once,CASSYSLGVWNTDTQYF,TGTGCCAGCAGTTACTCTTTGGGGGTGTGGAACACAGATACGCAGTATTTT
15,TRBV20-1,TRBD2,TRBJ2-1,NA,CSARTSGIRRNEQFF,TGCAGTGCTAGGACTAGCGGGATAAGAAGGAATGAGCAGTTCTTC